A selection of T cell receptor beta chains follows, all from one sample in a study of identical twins. TCRdb re-analysed the 5' RACE reads in MiXCR, keeping a single row per CDR3 protein. The profile shows hundreds of thousands of distinct CDR3 sequences, roughly 18% of them singletons. This same sample was also taken into another study, of T cells expressing NK-cell markers.

The specimen was PBMCs. Receptor source: a woman aged 18-29 years in good health. Both conserved end residues are part of each CDR3. The D gene is left open where the match is weak. The size entry is marked missing in some rows and otherwise reads once, few, many or a size class.

CDR3 DNA,CDR3 protein,V gene,CDR3 length,D gene,J gene,clone size
TGCGCCAGCAGCTTGGCCAGCAGGAATGAAAAACTGTTTTTT,CASSLASRNEKLFF,TRBV5-1,14,.,TRBJ1-4,.
TGCAGTGCTAGTGTTGCGACCACAGATACGCAGTATTTT,CSASVATTDTQYF,TRBV20-1,13,.,TRBJ2-3,.
TGTGCCAGCAGCCCCGGGACTACAACATTTGTTGTGCAGTTCTTC,CASSPGTTTFVVQFF,TRBV7-8,15,TRBD2,TRBJ2-1,many
TGCGCCAGCAGCCAAGAGTTAAAGGCCGGAAGCACCGGGGAGCTGTTTTTT,CASSQELKAGSTGELFF,TRBV4-3,17,.,TRBJ2-2,.
TGTGCCAGCAGTTACAGCGGGTCTAAAAACATTCAGTACTTC,CASSYSGSKNIQYF,TRBV6-5,14,.,TRBJ2-4,few
TGTGCCACCAGCAGGGGTTTGGGACGGATACCCACAGATACGCAGTATTTT,CATSRGLGRIPTDTQYF,TRBV15,17,.,TRBJ2-3,few
TGTGCCAGCAGTTTTTCGGGGGCCAATGAGCAGTTCTTC,CASSFSGANEQFF,TRBV27,13,.,TRBJ2-1,.
TGCAGTGCTAGAGATGTTGCGGCTAGCGGGGTCTACAATGAGCAGTTCTTC,CSARDVAASGVYNEQFF,TRBV20-1,17,TRBD2,TRBJ2-1,.
TGTGCCAGCAGCTTCATTCCCTCCTACGAGCAGTACTTC,CASSFIPSYEQYF,TRBV12-3/TRBV12-4,13,.,TRBJ2-7,few
TGTGCCACCAGCGAAACAGGGGACGGCGAGCAGTTCTTC,CATSETGDGEQFF,TRBV15,13,TRBD1,TRBJ2-1,.
TGCAGTGCCCAGGGGGCGTTTAGGGAGACCCAGTACTTC,CSAQGAFRETQYF,TRBV20-1,13,TRBD1,TRBJ2-5,.
TGCAGTGCTCCCCCCTGGGACTCCTACGAGCAGTACTTC,CSAPPWDSYEQYF,TRBV20-1,13,.,TRBJ2-7,.